The present entry profiles one T cell receptor beta chain with its context. Its cognate antigen is unknown. These data come from a study of T-cell reconstitution after alpha-beta-depleted transplantation in children. Study-level findings and limits: Hyperexpanded clones declined; after one year, newly produced T cells mostly supplied diversity. Recipient T cells and thymic progenitors that survived were the source of the high TCRbeta diversity seen at day 60 in some patients. Reportedly, only several hundred clones from non-depleted graft cells drove alpha-beta T-cell counts at about two months.

Unique molecular identifiers were incorporated into the prepared TCRbeta library. TCRdb ran MiXCR on the PCR reads and lists one entry per CDR3 protein. Among about 900,000 distinct CDR3 sequences listed, about 29% were seen once. V was pared by 2 bases and J by 3 bases, with 12 bases between. The CDR3 loop spans 15 amino acids. Germline CDR1 is SGHTA and CDR2 is FQGTGA. The material sequenced was PBMCs, mostly from graft donor cells, taken 360 days after TCRalphabeta/CD19-depleted stem cell transplant. This chain joins TRBV7-3 and TRBJ2-3; D is ambiguous. This TCR was sampled from a boy less than two years old who had a stem cell transplant for SCID, so the T cells may come from the graft donor. CDR3 protein: CASSLRVATTDTQYF. The DNA for the CDR3 is TGTGCCAGCAGCTTACGAGTAGCTACTACAGATACGCAGTATTTT.